A selection of T cell receptor beta chains follows, all from one sample in a study of technical replicates of blood from several donors. Only in-frame clones appear in the TCRdb table, and some are missing; sequencing was by immunoSEQ multiplex PCR. The sample has about 85,000 clones, 90% to 95% seen once. Sequenced sample: T cells isolated from PBMCs. The receptor source for this set is a human donor in good health. CDR3s include the opening cysteine and the closing phenylalanine or tryptophan. The D gene is left open where the match is weak. Clone size is not always given. Where it is, it says once, few, many or a class for expanded clones.

d_gene: TRBD2; abundance: .; v_gene: TRBV2; j_gene: TRBJ2-1; CDR3aa: CASSEPGLGAYNEQFF; CDR3nt: TGTGCCAGCAGTGAGCCGGGACTAGGGGCCTACAATGAGCAGTTCTTC
d_gene: TRBD1; abundance: .; v_gene: TRBV15; j_gene: TRBJ1-2; CDR3aa: CATSSGQGRDGYTF; CDR3nt: TGTGCCACCAGCAGCGGACAGGGGAGGGATGGCTACACCTTC
d_gene: .; abundance: .; v_gene: TRBV5-1; j_gene: TRBJ2-3; CDR3aa: CASSGEGGTDTQYF; CDR3nt: TGCGCCAGCAGCGGCGAGGGCGGCACAGATACGCAGTATTTT
d_gene: .; abundance: .; v_gene: TRBV18; j_gene: TRBJ2-7; CDR3aa: CASSGVGSYEQYF; CDR3nt: TGTGCCAGCTCGGGAGTAGGGTCCTACGAGCAGTACTTC
d_gene: TRBD2; abundance: .; v_gene: TRBV5-6; j_gene: TRBJ2-5; CDR3aa: CASSLEGSGLAGLETQYF; CDR3nt: TGTGCCAGCAGCTTGGAAGGTTCAGGACTAGCGGGACTGGAGACCCAGTACTTC
d_gene: .; abundance: .; v_gene: TRBV9; j_gene: TRBJ2-5; CDR3aa: CASSVAQGHHQETQYF; CDR3nt: TGTGCCAGCAGCGTAGCTCAGGGACATCACCAAGAGACCCAGTACTTC
d_gene: .; abundance: .; v_gene: TRBV28; j_gene: TRBJ2-3; CDR3aa: CASSSGDTQYF; CDR3nt: TGTGCCAGCAGTTCAGGGGATACGCAGTATTTT
d_gene: TRBD2; abundance: .; v_gene: TRBV4-2; j_gene: TRBJ2-2; CDR3aa: CASSQDSSGGENTGELFF; CDR3nt: TGTGCCAGCAGCCAAGATTCTAGCGGGGGGGAGAACACCGGGGAGCTGTTTTTT
d_gene: .; abundance: .; v_gene: TRBV4-1; j_gene: TRBJ2-1; CDR3aa: CASSPRLGTLSYNEQFF; CDR3nt: TGCGCCAGCAGCCCTCGATTGGGGACTTTATCCTACAATGAGCAGTTCTTC
d_gene: .; abundance: .; v_gene: TRBV19; j_gene: TRBJ1-1; CDR3aa: CASHGGNTEAFF; CDR3nt: TGTGCCAGTCACGGGGGGAACACTGAAGCTTTCTTT
d_gene: .; abundance: .; v_gene: TRBV28; j_gene: TRBJ1-1; CDR3aa: CASRGGRFPGTEAFF; CDR3nt: TGTGCCAGCAGAGGGGGACGGTTCCCTGGCACTGAAGCTTTCTTT
d_gene: .; abundance: once; v_gene: TRBV7-8; j_gene: TRBJ2-3; CDR3aa: CASSLDKRSTDTQYF; CDR3nt: TGTGCCAGCAGCTTAGATAAGCGGAGCACAGATACGCAGTATTTT
d_gene: TRBD1; abundance: .; v_gene: TRBV11-1; j_gene: TRBJ1-1; CDR3aa: CASSEQGGVAFF; CDR3nt: TGTGCCAGCAGCGAACAGGGGGGTGTAGCTTTCTTT
d_gene: TRBD1; abundance: .; v_gene: TRBV19; j_gene: TRBJ1-6; CDR3aa: CASSIAGTGRIYNSPLHF; CDR3nt: TGTGCCAGTAGTATAGCTGGGACAGGGAGGATCTATAATTCACCCCTCCACTTT
d_gene: TRBD1; abundance: .; v_gene: TRBV27; j_gene: TRBJ2-7; CDR3aa: CASSPGTGYYEQYF; CDR3nt: TGTGCCAGCAGCCCCGGGACAGGCTACTACGAGCAGTACTTC
d_gene: .; abundance: .; v_gene: TRBV11-2; j_gene: TRBJ2-7; CDR3aa: CASSPPQGMYEQYF; CDR3nt: TGTGCCAGCAGCCCCCCCCAGGGGATGTACGAGCAGTACTTC
d_gene: .; abundance: .; v_gene: TRBV4-2; j_gene: TRBJ2-4; CDR3aa: CASSPRELGAKNIQYF; CDR3nt: TGTGCCAGCAGCCCCAGGGAATTAGGTGCCAAAAACATTCAGTACTTC
d_gene: TRBD2; abundance: .; v_gene: TRBV5-1; j_gene: TRBJ2-3; CDR3aa: CASSSGSASGTDTQYF; CDR3nt: TGCGCCAGCAGTTCCGGGTCAGCTAGCGGGACAGATACGCAGTATTTT
d_gene: .; abundance: .; v_gene: TRBV14; j_gene: TRBJ2-2; CDR3aa: CASRERANTGELFF; CDR3nt: TGTGCCAGCAGGGAGCGGGCGAACACCGGGGAGCTGTTTTTT
d_gene: TRBD1; abundance: .; v_gene: TRBV6-6; j_gene: TRBJ1-1; CDR3aa: CASSYKGATEAFF; CDR3nt: TGTGCCAGCAGTTATAAGGGGGCCACTGAAGCTTTCTTT
d_gene: TRBD2; abundance: few; v_gene: TRBV12-5; j_gene: TRBJ2-1; CDR3aa: CASGLVLSGRHNEQFF; CDR3nt: TGTGCTAGTGGTTTGGTACTAAGCGGGAGGCACAATGAGCAGTTCTTC
d_gene: TRBD2; abundance: .; v_gene: TRBV10-3; j_gene: TRBJ2-5; CDR3aa: CAISGAHSSGGPQETQYF; CDR3nt: TGTGCCATCAGTGGGGCCCACTCTAGCGGGGGGCCACAAGAGACCCAGTACTTC
d_gene: .; abundance: .; v_gene: TRBV5-1; j_gene: TRBJ2-3; CDR3aa: CASSLGLRSSTDTQYF; CDR3nt: TGCGCCAGCAGCTTGGGGTTGCGGTCTAGCACAGATACGCAGTATTTT
d_gene: .; abundance: .; v_gene: TRBV29-1; j_gene: TRBJ1-4; CDR3aa: CSPRGWVREKLFF; CDR3nt: TGCAGCCCCCGGGGGTGGGTTCGGGAAAAACTGTTTTTT
d_gene: .; abundance: .; v_gene: TRBV9; j_gene: TRBJ2-6; CDR3aa: CASSATGLSSGANVLTF; CDR3nt: TGTGCCAGCAGCGCCACAGGGTTAAGCTCTGGGGCCAACGTCCTGACTTTC
d_gene: TRBD2; abundance: once; v_gene: TRBV10-1; j_gene: TRBJ2-3; CDR3aa: CASSSLAGGTDTQYF; CDR3nt: TGCGCCAGCAGCTCACTAGCGGGAGGAACAGATACGCAGTATTTT
d_gene: TRBD2; abundance: .; v_gene: TRBV2; j_gene: TRBJ2-5; CDR3aa: CASSNPLALRAKAQYF; CDR3nt: TGTGCCAGCAGTAACCCACTAGCGCTACGTGCCAAGGCCCAGTACTTC
d_gene: TRBD1; abundance: .; v_gene: TRBV18; j_gene: TRBJ2-5; CDR3aa: CASSPPGQGGTQYF; CDR3nt: TGTGCCAGCTCACCACCAGGACAGGGAGGGACCCAGTACTTC
d_gene: .; abundance: .; v_gene: TRBV4-1; j_gene: TRBJ2-2; CDR3aa: CASSQSAMAGPGELFF; CDR3nt: TGCGCCAGCAGCCAATCGGCAATGGCGGGTCCCGGGGAGCTGTTTTTT